Below, one TCR beta chain is given with its context. Its antigen remains unidentified. The sample is drawn from a study of CD8 T cells in ankylosing spondylitis. Overall study results and limits: Researchers report that disease-linked clones proved CD8+ and relatively rare in peripheral blood. Blood from ankylosing spondylitis patients appeared to carry a characteristic roughly 8-variant TCR beta motif.

Molecular-barcoded quantitative 5'-RACE produced these TCR beta libraries. In TCRdb, the 5' RACE reads were re-called with MiXCR into one record per CDR3 protein. The sample carries 150,000 to 250,000 distinct CDR3 sequences, 9.5% to 15% recorded once. Germline V CDR1 and CDR2: SNHLY, FYNNEI. V gave up 6 bases and J gave up 5 bases, with 14 bases separating them. CDR3 size: 13 residues. The sample consisted of blood, either unsorted or a sorted T cell fraction (not recorded which). The chain recombines TRBV2 with TRBJ2-7; D remains unclear. This sequence originates from a male donor with ankylosing spondylitis or in good health (not recorded which). CDR3 in DNA: TGTGCCAGCAGCCTCGAAAACGGCAACGAGCAGTACTTC. Amino acid sequence: CASSLENGNEQYF.